This T cell receptor (beta chain) emerged from a study of blood T cell repertoires in COVID-19. Repertoires were generated with immunoSEQ multiplex PCR, while TCRdb's copy carries only in-frame clones and drops some. Of approximately 120,000 clones listed, about 83% are singletons. CDR1 is MNHEY and CDR2 is SVGEGT in the germline V gene. V shed 0 bases and J 3 bases; nucleotides not matched to a gene: 7. The CDR3 sequence is 16 residues long. The rearrangement joins TRBV6-2 or TRBV6-3 to TRBJ2-7; TRBD2 aligns across 8 bases. The clonotype comes from a man older than 75 with active or convalescent COVID-19. The sample consisted of peripheral blood. The CDR3 here is CASSYSSLRGDYEQYF. The CDR3 nucleotides are TGTGCCAGCAGTTACTCTTCGTTGCGGGGGGACTACGAGCAGTACTTC.